The T cell receptor (beta chain) described here comes from a study of blood T cell repertoires in COVID-19. Study at large: Material from acute and convalescent COVID-19 was sourced from the United States, Italy and Spain.

A few counts support this clone. V lost 1 base and J 1 base, leaving 10 bases between the germline ends. The CDR3 loop spans 15 amino acids. CDR1 and CDR2 from the germline V gene are LNHDA and SQIVND (reference sequence). TCRdb's table, derived via immunoSEQ multiplex PCR, lists solely in-frame clones and lacks some. This sample has about 74,000 clones, with 65% to 90% found just once. Specimen: peripheral blood. The TCR was taken from a man aged 80 or over with acute or convalescent COVID-19. The chain has TRBV19 and TRBJ1-1; no firm D call. CDR3 coding DNA: TGTGCCAGTAGTATAGGGAAGAGGAGGAACACTGAAGCTTTCTTT. As protein: CASSIGKRRNTEAFF. Supplemented by reference TRBV19 and TRBJ1-1, the full variable domain reads DGGITQSPKYLFRKEGQNVTLSCEQNLNHDAMYWYRQDPGQGLRLIYYSQIVNDFQKGDIAEGYSVSREKKESFPLTVTSAQKNPTAFYLCASSIGKRRNTEAFFGQGTRLTVV.